These 8 T cell receptor beta chains originate from one sample sequenced in a study of cytomegalovirus exposure and HLA in healthy donors. PCR used 60 Vbeta primers and 13 Jbeta primers. Profiled with immunoSEQ multiplex PCR; TCRdb holds only in-frame clones, not every one. The sample's table shows 200,000 to 250,000 clones. The material sequenced was PBMCs. All receptors derive from a woman in her twenties or thirties in good health and CMV-seropositive.

Note on this clone: Other DNA sequences in this specimen translate into the identical CDR3. The J gene is TRBJ1-1, the V gene TRBV6-1, with 8 bases fitting TRBD1. V dropped 6 bases and J dropped 1; count of bases not matched to a gene: 4. The CDR3 spans 14 residues. Germline loops: CDR1 MNHNS, CDR2 SASEGT. The CDR3 is CASSLDRGNTEAFF. Written as DNA, the CDR3 is TGTGCCAGCAGCCTTGACAGGGGGAACACTGAAGCTTTCTTT.

The V call is TRBV15, the J call TRBJ2-3; TRBD2 agrees at 11 bases. This CDR3 has 18 amino acids. Germline loops: CDR1 LNHNV, CDR2 YYDKDF (reference sequence). V shed 0 bases and J 4 bases; nucleotides not matched to a gene: 9. The CDR3 sequence: CATSRDITSGSSADTQYF. The DNA for the CDR3 is TGTGCCACCAGCAGAGATATAACTAGCGGGAGCTCCGCAGATACGCAGTATTTT.

The rearrangement joins TRBV19 to TRBJ2-5; D might be TRBD1 (5 bases). Germline V lookup: CDR1 LNHDA, CDR2 SQIVND (reference sequence). Deletions cut 5 bases from V and 4 bases from J, with 14 bases between. The CDR3 has 14 amino acids. The CDR3 spells CASSPQGDRETQYF. CDR3 in DNA: TGTGCCAGTAGTCCGCAGGGCGATCGAGAGACCCAGTACTTC.

V is TRBV4-2 and J is TRBJ2-7; 8 bases match TRBD1. CDR1 and CDR2 from the germline V gene are LGHNA and YNFKEQ. The CDR3 extends over 15 amino acids. With V trimmed by 1 base and J by 5 bases, 7 bases remained unmatched. The CDR3 loop is CASSQGWTGNNEQYF. Here the CDR3 DNA reads TGTGCCAGCAGCCAAGGTTGGACAGGGAATAACGAGCAGTACTTC.

This rearrangement joins TRBV6-4 to TRBJ2-7; TRBD2 aligns across 12 bases. V shed 6 bases and J 2 bases; nucleotides not matched to a gene: 8. Germline V gene lookup returns CDR1 MRHNA and CDR2 SNTAGT. The CDR3 totals 16 residues. The CDR3, as DNA: TGTGCCAGCAGCCGACTAGCGGGAGTCCCAACCTACGAGCAGTACTTC. It specifies CASSRLAGVPTYEQYF.

This rearrangement joins TRBV5-6 to TRBJ1-6; TRBD1 matches at 9 bases. Germline V gene data show CDR1 as SGHDT and CDR2 as YYEEEE. V was clipped by 6 bases and J by 10 bases; unmatched bases: 5. The CDR3 totals 13 residues. Written as DNA, the CDR3 is TGTGCCAGCAAGGGACAGGGAAGATCACCCCTCCACTTT. It yields the protein CASKGQGRSPLHF.

This chain connects TRBV5-1 to TRBJ2-7, with TRBD1 identical over 8 bases. Germline assignment: CDR1 SGHRS and CDR2 YFSETQ. This CDR3 region has 14 residues. With 4 bases clipped from V and 5 bases from J, the junction kept 8 bases outside the gene matches. CDR3 DNA: TGCGCCAGCAGCCCCGGACAGGGTATCCACGAGCAGTACTTC. Protein sequence: CASSPGQGIHEQYF.

Regarding this clone: The junction differs from germline at one of its ends, possibly a read error. The CDR3: CASSIALGQGGITIYF. CDR3 DNA sequence: TGTGCCAGCAGCATCGCCCTGGGACAGGGGGGAATCACCATATATTTT. The chain carries TRBV5-4 and TRBJ1-3, with TRBD1 identical over 11 bases. Germline V CDR1 and CDR2: SGHNT, YYREEE (reference sequence). The CDR3 is made up of 16 amino acids.